This TCR beta chain was sequenced during a study of T cells after yellow fever vaccination. Study results and caveats: Weaker in magnitude, the secondary response showed a faster peak on day 5 versus 15. There was a small share of clonotypes that showed up in both the CD4 and CD8 compartments.

Template switching by 5'RACE produced TCR cDNA, adding a universal primer site and UMIs. TCRdb reprocessed the 5' RACE reads via MiXCR and lists one record per CDR3 protein. The sample contains around 600,000 distinct CDR3 sequences, over 9% of which appear only once. This clonotype turned up a few times. The antigen is undetermined. CDR3 length equals 14 residues. V lost 8 bases and J lost 2; bases outside the gene matches: 9. The chain is built from TRBV12-3 or TRBV12-4 and TRBJ2-7; 7 bases are shared with TRBD1. This clonotype was obtained from a man aged 25 to 40 who received the YFV17D yellow fever vaccine. The source material was PBMCs, sampled on the day of the yellow fever booster vaccination. CDR3 protein: CASRRQGKTYEQYF. The CDR3 DNA is TGTGCCAGCCGTCGACAGGGAAAAACCTACGAGCAGTACTTC.